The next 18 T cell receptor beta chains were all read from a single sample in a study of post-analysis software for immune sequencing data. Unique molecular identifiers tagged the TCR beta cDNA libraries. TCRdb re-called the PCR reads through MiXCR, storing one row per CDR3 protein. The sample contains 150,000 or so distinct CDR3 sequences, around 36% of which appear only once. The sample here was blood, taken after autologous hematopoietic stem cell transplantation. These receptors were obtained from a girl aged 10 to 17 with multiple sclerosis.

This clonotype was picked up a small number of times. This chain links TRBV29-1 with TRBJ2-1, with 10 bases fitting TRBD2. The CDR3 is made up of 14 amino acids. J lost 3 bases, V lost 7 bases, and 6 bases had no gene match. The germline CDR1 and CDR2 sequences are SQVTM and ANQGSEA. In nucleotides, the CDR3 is TGCAGCGGGAGGACTAGCGGAGACTACAATGAGCAGTTCTTC. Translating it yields CSGRTSGDYNEQFF.

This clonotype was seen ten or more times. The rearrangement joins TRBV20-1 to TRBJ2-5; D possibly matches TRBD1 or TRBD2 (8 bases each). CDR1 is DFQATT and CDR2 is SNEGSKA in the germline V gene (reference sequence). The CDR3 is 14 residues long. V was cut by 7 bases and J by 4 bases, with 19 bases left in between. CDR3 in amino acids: CSDNRGAGGETQYF. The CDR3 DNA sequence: TGCAGTGACAACAGGGGGGCGGGAGGAGAGACCCAGTACTTC.

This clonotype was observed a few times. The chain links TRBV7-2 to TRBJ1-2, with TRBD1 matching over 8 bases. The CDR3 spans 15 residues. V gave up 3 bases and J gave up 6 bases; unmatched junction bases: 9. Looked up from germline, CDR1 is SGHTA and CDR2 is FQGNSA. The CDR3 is CASSLDPGGYHGYTF. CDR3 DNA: TGTGCCAGCAGCTTGGACCCAGGGGGCTACCATGGCTACACCTTC.

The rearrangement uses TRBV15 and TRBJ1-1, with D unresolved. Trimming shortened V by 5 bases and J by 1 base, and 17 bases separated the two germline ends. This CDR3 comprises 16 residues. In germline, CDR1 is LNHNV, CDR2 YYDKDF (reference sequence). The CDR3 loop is CATSRPWGVSNTEAFF. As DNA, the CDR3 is TGTGCCACCAGCCGTCCCTGGGGTGTTTCGAACACTGAAGCTTTCTTT.

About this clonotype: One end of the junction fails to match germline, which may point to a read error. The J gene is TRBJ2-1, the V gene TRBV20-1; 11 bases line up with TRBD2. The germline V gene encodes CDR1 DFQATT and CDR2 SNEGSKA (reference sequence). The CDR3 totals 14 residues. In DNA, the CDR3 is TGCAGTGCTAGGGGACTAGCGGCTTACAATGAGCGGTTCTTC. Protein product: CSARGLAAYNERFF.

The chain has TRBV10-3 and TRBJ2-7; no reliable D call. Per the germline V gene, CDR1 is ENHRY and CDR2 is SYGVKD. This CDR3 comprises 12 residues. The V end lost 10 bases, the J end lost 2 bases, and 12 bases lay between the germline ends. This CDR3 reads CASGMVTYEQYF. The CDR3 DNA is TGTGCCAGCGGTATGGTCACCTACGAGCAGTACTTC.

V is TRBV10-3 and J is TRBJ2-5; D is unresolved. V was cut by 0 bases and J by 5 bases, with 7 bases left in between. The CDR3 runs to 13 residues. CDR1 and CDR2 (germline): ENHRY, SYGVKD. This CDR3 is CAISESDSETQYF. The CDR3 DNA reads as TGTGCCATCAGTGAGTCAGATTCCGAGACCCAGTACTTC.

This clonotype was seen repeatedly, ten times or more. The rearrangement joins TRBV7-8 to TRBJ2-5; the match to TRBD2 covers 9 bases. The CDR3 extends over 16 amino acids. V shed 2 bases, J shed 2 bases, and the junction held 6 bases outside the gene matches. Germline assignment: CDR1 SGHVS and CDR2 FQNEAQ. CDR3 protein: CASSLFGTSLQETQYF. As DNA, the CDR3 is TGTGCCAGCAGCTTATTCGGGACTAGCTTGCAAGAGACCCAGTACTTC.

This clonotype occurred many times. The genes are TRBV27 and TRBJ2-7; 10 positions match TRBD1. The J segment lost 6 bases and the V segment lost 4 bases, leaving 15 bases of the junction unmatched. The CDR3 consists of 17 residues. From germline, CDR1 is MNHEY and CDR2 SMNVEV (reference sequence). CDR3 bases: TGTGCCAGCAGTTCAACCACCATGGGACAGGGGCCTGTCGAGCAGTACTTC. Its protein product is CASSSTTMGQGPVEQYF.

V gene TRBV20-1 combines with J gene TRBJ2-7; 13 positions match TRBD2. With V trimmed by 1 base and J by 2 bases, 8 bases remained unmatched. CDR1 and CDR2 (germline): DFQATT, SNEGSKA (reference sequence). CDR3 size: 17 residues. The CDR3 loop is CSARVGLAGAVPYEQYF. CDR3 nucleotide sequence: TGCAGTGCTAGAGTCGGACTAGCGGGAGCAGTCCCCTACGAGCAGTACTTC.

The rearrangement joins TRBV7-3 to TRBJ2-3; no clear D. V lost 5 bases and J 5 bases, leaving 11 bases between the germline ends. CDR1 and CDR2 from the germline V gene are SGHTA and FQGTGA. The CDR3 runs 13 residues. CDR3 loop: CASSPRAGDTQYF. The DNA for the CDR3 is TGTGCCAGCAGCCCCCGAGCCGGAGATACGCAGTATTTT.

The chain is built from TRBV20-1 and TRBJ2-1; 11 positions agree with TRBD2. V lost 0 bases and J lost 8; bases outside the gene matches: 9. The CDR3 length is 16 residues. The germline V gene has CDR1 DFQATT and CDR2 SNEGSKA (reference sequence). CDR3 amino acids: CSARDRASGRPDEQFF. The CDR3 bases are TGCAGTGCTAGAGATAGGGCTAGCGGGAGGCCAGATGAGCAGTTCTTC.

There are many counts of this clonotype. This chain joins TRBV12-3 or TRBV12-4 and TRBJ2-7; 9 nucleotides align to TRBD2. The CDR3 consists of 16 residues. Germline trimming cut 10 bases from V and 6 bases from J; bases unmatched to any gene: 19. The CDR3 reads CAISQGVAGVVGEQYF. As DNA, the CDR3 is TGTGCCATATCCCAGGGTGTAGCGGGAGTGGTTGGCGAGCAGTACTTC.

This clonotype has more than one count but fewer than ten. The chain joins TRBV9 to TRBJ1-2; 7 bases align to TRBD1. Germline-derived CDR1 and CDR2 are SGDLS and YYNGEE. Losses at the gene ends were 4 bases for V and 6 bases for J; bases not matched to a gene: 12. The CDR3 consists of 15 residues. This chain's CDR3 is CASSSADRAWNGYTF. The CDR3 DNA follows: TGTGCCAGCAGCTCCGCCGACAGGGCCTGGAATGGCTACACCTTC. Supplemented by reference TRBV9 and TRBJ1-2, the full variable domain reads DSGVTQTPKHLITATGQRVTLRCSPRSGDLSVYWYQQSLDQGLQFLIQYYNGEERAKGNILERFSAQQFPDLHSELNLSSLELGDSALYFCASSSADRAWNGYTFGSGTRLTVV.

The CDR3 loop is CASSSPIPTEGRYYEQYF. CDR3 sequence (DNA): TGTGCCAGCAGTTCCCCTATCCCGACGGAAGGGAGGTACTACGAGCAGTACTTC. The chain carries TRBV27 and TRBJ2-7, with a tentative D call TRBD2 (6 bases). V was shortened by 4 bases and J by 3 bases, with 25 bases between the two germline ends. CDR1 MNHEY and CDR2 SMNVEV come from the germline V gene (reference sequence). The CDR3 spans 18 residues.

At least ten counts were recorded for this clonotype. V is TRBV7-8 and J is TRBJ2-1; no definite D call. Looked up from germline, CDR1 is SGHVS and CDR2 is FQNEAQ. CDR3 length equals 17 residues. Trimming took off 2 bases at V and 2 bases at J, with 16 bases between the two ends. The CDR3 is CASSLKWTPITYNEQFF. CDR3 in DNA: TGTGCCAGCAGCTTAAAATGGACCCCGATTACCTACAATGAGCAGTTCTTC. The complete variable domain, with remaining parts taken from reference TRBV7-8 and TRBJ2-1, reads GAGVSQSPRYKVAKRGQDVALRCDPISGHVSLFWYQQALGQGPEFLTYFQNEAQLDKSGLPSDRFFAERPEGSVSTLKIQRTQQEDSAVYLCASSLKWTPITYNEQFFGPGTRLTVL.

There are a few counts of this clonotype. This CDR3 reads CASSYGDRGLDEQFF. CDR3 sequence (DNA): TGTGCCAGCAGTTACGGGGACAGGGGGCTCGATGAGCAGTTCTTC. The rearrangement uses TRBV6-2 or TRBV6-3 and TRBJ2-1; 12 positions match TRBD1. Trimming at V came to 2 bases and at J to 8 bases, leaving 4 bases not matched to a gene. CDR1 MNHEY and CDR2 SVGEGT come from the germline V gene. This CDR3 has 15 amino acids.

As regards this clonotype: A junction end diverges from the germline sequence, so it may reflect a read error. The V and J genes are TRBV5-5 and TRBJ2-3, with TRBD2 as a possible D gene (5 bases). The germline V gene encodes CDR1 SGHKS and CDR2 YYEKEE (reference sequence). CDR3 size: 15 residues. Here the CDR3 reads CTSSLVIAITDTQYF. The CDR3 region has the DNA TGTACCAGCAGCTTGGTGATAGCGATCACAGATACGCAGTATTTT.